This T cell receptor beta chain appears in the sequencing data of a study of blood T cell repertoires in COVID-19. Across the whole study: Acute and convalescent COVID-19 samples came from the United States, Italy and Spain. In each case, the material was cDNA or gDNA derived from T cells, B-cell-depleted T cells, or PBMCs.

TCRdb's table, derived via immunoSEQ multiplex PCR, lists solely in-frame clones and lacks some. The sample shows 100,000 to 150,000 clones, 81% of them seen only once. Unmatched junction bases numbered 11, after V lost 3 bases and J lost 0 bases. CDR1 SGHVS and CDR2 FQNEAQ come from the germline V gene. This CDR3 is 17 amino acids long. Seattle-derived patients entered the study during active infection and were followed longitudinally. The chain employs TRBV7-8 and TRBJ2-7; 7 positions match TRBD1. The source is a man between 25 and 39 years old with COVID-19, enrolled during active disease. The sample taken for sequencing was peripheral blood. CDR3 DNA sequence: TGTGCCAGCAGCTTGTCCGGGTCAGGGGGAAACTCCTACGAGCAGTACTTC. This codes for CASSLSGSGGNSYEQYF.